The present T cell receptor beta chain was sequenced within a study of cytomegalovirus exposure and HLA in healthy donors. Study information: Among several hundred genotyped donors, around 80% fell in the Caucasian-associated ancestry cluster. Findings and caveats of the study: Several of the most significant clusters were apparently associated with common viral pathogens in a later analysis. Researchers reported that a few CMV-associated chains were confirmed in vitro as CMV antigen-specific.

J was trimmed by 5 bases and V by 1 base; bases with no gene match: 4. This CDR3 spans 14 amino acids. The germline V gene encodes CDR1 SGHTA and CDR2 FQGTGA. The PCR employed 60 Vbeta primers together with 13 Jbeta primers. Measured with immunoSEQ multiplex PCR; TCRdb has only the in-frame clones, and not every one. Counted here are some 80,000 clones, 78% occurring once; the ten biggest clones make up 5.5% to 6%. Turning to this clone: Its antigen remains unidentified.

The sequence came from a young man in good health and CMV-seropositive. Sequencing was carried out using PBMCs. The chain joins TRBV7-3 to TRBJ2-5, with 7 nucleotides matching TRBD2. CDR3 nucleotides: TGTGCCAGCAGCTTAAGCGGGAGTAGGGAGACCCAGTACTTC. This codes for CASSLSGSRETQYF.